Detailed here is one TCR beta chain. The data derive from a study of blood T cell repertoires in COVID-19. Generated by immunoSEQ multiplex PCR, the TCRdb table keeps only in-frame clones and is missing some. The profile shows 110,000 to 150,000 clones, about 79% of them singletons. Germline V gene lookup returns CDR1 KGHSH and CDR2 LQKENI. The ends were cut back, 6 bases at V and 6 bases at J, with 17 bases in the middle. The CDR3 is 14 residues long. The chain recombines TRBV18 with TRBJ1-2; D is ambiguous. Material for sequencing was peripheral blood. This receptor was obtained from a man aged 55 to 70 with active or convalescent COVID-19. CDR3 in DNA: TGTGCCAGCTCCGATCTACTCGGTGCGGATGGCTACACCTTC. Translation gives CASSDLLGADGYTF.